The clone carrying this T cell receptor beta chain showed up just once. The sample is drawn from a study of T cells in localized non-small cell lung cancer. Repertoires were generated with immunoSEQ multiplex PCR, while TCRdb's copy carries only in-frame clones and drops some. The data show around 40,000 clones, 65% to 90% seen once. This specimen was PBMCs, taken before any cancer treatment. The TCR comes from a man aged 40 to 70 with stage II lung adenocarcinoma.

CDR3 coding DNA: TGTGCCAGCAGTGCCTTACAGGGTAGCTCCTATAATTCACCCCTCCACTTT. Its translation: CASSALQGSSYNSPLHF. V and J are TRBV28 and TRBJ1-6, with a weak D call TRBD1 (6 bases). There are 17 residues in the CDR3. Germline lookup yields CDR1 MDHEN and CDR2 SYDVKM. V lost 5 bases and J lost 0, with 14 bases in between.